This TCR beta chain was documented in a study of blood T cell repertoires in COVID-19. After removal of 4 bases from V and 10 bases from J, the junction contained 13 bases not matched to a gene. CDR3 length equals 16 residues. Germline CDR1 reads MGHDK; CDR2 reads SYGVNS. Source study methods: Estimation of nucleated cell counts relied on the amplification of reference gene primers. TCRdb's copy holds only in-frame clones and misses some; the assay was immunoSEQ multiplex PCR. V, J and clone size are taken as reported in that table, and D and trimming were inferred from the DNA itself. Among approximately 90,000 clones listed, roughly 80% were seen once. This clone was picked up one time.

This sequence joins TRBV25-1 and TRBJ1-6; 7 positions match TRBD1. Source material: peripheral blood. The TCR was taken from a human donor in a cohort sampled during active COVID-19. CDR3 loop: CASSGMDRTAVSPLHF. CDR3 nucleotides: TGTGCCAGCAGTGGTATGGACAGGACGGCGGTGTCACCCCTCCACTTT.